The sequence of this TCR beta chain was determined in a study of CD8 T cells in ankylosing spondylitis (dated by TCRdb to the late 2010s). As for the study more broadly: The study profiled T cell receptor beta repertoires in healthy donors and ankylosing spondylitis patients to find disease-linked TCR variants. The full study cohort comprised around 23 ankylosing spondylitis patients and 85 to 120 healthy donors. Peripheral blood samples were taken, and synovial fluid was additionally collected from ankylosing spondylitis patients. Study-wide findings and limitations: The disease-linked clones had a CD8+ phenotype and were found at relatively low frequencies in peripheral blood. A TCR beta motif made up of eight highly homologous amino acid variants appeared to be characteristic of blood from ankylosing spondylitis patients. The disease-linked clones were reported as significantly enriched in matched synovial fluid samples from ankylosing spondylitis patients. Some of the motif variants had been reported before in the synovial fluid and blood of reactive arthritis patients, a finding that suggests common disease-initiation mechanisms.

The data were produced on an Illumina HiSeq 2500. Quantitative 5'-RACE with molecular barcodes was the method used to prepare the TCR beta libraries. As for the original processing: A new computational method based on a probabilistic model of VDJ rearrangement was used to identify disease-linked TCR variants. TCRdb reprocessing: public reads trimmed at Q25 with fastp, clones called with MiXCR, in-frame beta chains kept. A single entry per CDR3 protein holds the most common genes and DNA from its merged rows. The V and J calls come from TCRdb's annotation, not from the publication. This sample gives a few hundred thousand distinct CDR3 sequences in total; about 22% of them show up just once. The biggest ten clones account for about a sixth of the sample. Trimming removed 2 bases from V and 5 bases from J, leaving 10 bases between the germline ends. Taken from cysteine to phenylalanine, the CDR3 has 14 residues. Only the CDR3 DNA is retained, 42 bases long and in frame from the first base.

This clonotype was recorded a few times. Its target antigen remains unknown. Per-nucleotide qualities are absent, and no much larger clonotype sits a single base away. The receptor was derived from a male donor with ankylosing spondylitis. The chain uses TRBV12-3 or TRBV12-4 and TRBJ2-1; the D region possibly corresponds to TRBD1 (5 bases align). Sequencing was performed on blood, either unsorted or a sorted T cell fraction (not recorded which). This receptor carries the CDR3 CASSLSGWDNEQFF. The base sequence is TGTGCCAGCAGTTTATCAGGGTGGGACAATGAGCAGTTCTTC.